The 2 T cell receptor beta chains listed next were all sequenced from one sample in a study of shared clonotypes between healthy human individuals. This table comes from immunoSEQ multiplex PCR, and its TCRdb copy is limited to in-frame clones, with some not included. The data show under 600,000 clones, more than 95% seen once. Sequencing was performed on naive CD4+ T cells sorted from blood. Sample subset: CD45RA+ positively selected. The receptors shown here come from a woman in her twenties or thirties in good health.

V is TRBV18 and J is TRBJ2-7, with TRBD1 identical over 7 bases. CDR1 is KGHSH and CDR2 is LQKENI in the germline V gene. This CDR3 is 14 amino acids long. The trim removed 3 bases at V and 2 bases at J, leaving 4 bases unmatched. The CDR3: CASSPTGITYEQYF. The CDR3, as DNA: TGTGCCAGCTCACCGACAGGGATCACCTACGAGCAGTACTTC.

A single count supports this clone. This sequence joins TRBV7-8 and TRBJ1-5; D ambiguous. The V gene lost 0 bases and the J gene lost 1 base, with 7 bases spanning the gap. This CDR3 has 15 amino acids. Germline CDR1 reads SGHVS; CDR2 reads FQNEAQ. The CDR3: CASSLARVSNQPQHF. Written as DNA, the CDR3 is TGTGCCAGCAGCTTAGCGAGGGTAAGCAATCAGCCCCAGCATTTT. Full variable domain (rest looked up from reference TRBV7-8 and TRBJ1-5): GAGVSQSPRYKVAKRGQDVALRCDPISGHVSLFWYQQALGQGPEFLTYFQNEAQLDKSGLPSDRFFAERPEGSVSTLKIQRTQQEDSAVYLCASSLARVSNQPQHFGDGTRLSIL.